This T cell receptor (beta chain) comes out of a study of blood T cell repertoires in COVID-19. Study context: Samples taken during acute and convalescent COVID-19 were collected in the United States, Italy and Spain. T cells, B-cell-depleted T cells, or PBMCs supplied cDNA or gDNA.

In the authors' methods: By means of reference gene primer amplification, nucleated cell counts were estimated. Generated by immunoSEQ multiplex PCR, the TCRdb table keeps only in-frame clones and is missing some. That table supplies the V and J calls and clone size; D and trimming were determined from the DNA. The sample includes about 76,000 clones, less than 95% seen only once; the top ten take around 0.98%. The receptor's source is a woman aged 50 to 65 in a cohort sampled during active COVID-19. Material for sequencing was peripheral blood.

The CDR3 loop reads CASSPRTGELFF. The CDR3 DNA is TGTGCCAGCAGCCCGAGAACCGGGGAGCTGTTTTTT. V and J are TRBV11-2 and TRBJ2-2; D ambiguous. This CDR3 contains 12 residues. V lost 5 bases and J 5 bases, leaving 6 bases between the germline ends. Per the germline V gene, CDR1 is SGHAT and CDR2 is FQNNGV.